This TCR beta chain was documented in a study of blood T cells in healthy people across ages. On the study more broadly: About one barcoded beta molecule was captured per two T cells (by template switching). Findings and caveats of the study: When set beside aged donors, long-lived donors presented more naive CD4+ cells and higher diversity.

In germline, CDR1 is MNHEY, CDR2 SMNVEV (reference sequence). Trimming removed 2 bases from V and 5 bases from J, with 7 bases in between. This CDR3 region has 12 residues. Primed by a sample-barcoded 5' primer and a J-beta primer mix, a second PCR proceeded for about 7 to 12 cycles. In TCRdb, the 5' RACE reads were re-called with MiXCR into one record per CDR3 protein. The repertoire has about 730,000 distinct CDR3 sequences, roughly 41% of them found once; the top ten carry 20% to 25%. As for this clonotype: Its antigen is not identified.

Material for sequencing was blood. The J gene is TRBJ2-7, the V gene TRBV27; no reliable D call. The origin of this receptor is a woman in her fifties or sixties in good health. CDR3 nucleotide sequence: TGTGCCAGCAGTTTAATGGGCCACGAGCAGTACTTC. Amino acid sequence: CASSLMGHEQYF.